This TCR beta chain originates from a study of identical twins. Points from the study as a whole: Analyses of zero insertions could, in part, be confounded by invariant MAIT and iNKT cells.

Points on this clonotype: Antigen specificity is unknown.

V trimming: 0 bases; J trimming: 2 bases; junction bases outside the gene matches: 2. Germline CDR1 reads SGDLS; CDR2 reads YYNGEE. This CDR3 comprises 14 residues. MiXCR, run by TCRdb on the 5' RACE reads, gives a single entry per CDR3 protein. The sample holds roughly 480,000 distinct CDR3 sequences, less than 25% seen once. A further study also used this sample, focusing on T cells expressing NK-cell markers. That work states: Within several experiments, an anti-gamma-delta TCR antibody kept the sorting limited to alpha-beta TCR T cells.

The rearrangement uses TRBV9 and TRBJ2-7, with TRBD1 identical over 7 bases. Sequencing was carried out using CD4+ T cells sorted from blood. The sequence was collected from a woman aged 18-30 years in good health. CDR3 amino acids: CASSVAGTAYEQYF. The CDR3, as DNA: TGTGCCAGCAGCGTAGCCGGGACAGCCTACGAGCAGTACTTC.